These T cell receptor beta chains were read from a single sample in a study of T cell responses to AZD1222 COVID-19 vaccine. Using immunoSEQ multiplex PCR, the repertoire was profiled, and TCRdb retains in-frame clones only, with some absent. The table includes around 100,000 clones, 90% detected once. The specimen was peripheral blood, collected on day 0 of AZD1222 vaccination. Source of these receptors: an adult in good health. Each CDR3 is given with its conserved first and last residue. A D gene is named only where the DNA matches it firmly. Size tells how often a clone was seen (once, few, many) or the class of an expanded clone, and some rows leave it out.

- TRBJ1-5 TRBV24-1 TRBD1 TGTGCCACCAGTGATACAGGGGGAGATCAGCCCCAGCATTTT CATSDTGGDQPQHF
- TRBJ1-6 TRBV5-5 - TGTGCCAGCAGCTTGGTGGTGGACAATTCACCCCTCCACTTT CASSLVVDNSPLHF
few TRBJ1-1 TRBV5-4 - TGTGCCAGCAGCCCGACGGACGGGACTGAAGCTTTCTTT CASSPTDGTEAFF
- TRBJ1-1 TRBV7-9 - TGTGCCACCTCCGGAGACCCTGAAGCTTTCTTT CATSGDPEAFF
- TRBJ2-5 TRBV19 TRBD2 TGTGCCAGCTCGGGGGGGCGGACGTCGGAGACCCAGTACTTC CASSGGRTSETQYF
- TRBJ1-2 TRBV5-4 - TGTGCCAGCAGCTGGGTGGGAAATGGCTACACCTTC CASSWVGNGYTF
- TRBJ1-1 TRBV3-1/TRBV3-2 - TGTGCCAGCAGCCAAGATCTTACCGGGGACACTGAAGCTTTCTTT CASSQDLTGDTEAFF
few TRBJ2-7 TRBV5-1 TRBD1 TGCGCCAGCAGTCTCAACCCGGGACAGAACTACGAGCAGTACTTC CASSLNPGQNYEQYF
- TRBJ1-4 TRBV15 - TGTGCCACCAGCACCGGGCCGGAACTGTTTTTT CATSTGPELFF
- TRBJ2-7 TRBV10-3 - TGTGCCATCAGTGACATATCCTACGAGCAGTACTTC CAISDISYEQYF
- TRBJ1-5 TRBV4-1 - TGCGCCAGCAGCCAAGGGGCAGCTACGGAGGGGCAGCCCCAGCATTTT CASSQGAATEGQPQHF
- TRBJ1-5 TRBV23-1 - TGCGCCAGCAGTCAATCGTACACAGCCGTACCGGGGCCCCAGCATTTT CASSQSYTAVPGPQHF
- TRBJ1-3 TRBV7-9 - TGTGCCAGCAGCTTATGGCGGGGTACTGGAAACACCATATATTTT CASSLWRGTGNTIYF
- TRBJ1-5 TRBV12-3/TRBV12-4 - TGTGCCAGCAGTTTTGGGGCGAATCAGCCCCAGCATTTT CASSFGANQPQHF
- TRBJ1-6 TRBV27 TRBD1 TGTGCCAGCTCCCATGGGGCAGGGGGCGAATCACCCCTCCACTTT CASSHGAGGESPLHF
- TRBJ2-2 TRBV10-3 TRBD2 TGTGCCATCAATCCTAGCGGGGATAACACCGGGGAGCTGTTTTTT CAINPSGDNTGELFF
- TRBJ2-5 TRBV5-1 TRBD2 TGCGCCAGCAGCTTGTATCCTAGCGGGTCGTACCAAGAGACCCAGTACTTC CASSLYPSGSYQETQYF
- TRBJ2-6 TRBV21-1 - TGTGCCAGCAGCATAAGCTCTGGGGCCAACGTCCTGACTTTC CASSISSGANVLTF
- TRBJ2-1 TRBV7-3 - TGTGCCAGCAGCTTATCAGGGGTTAAGTCCAATGAGCAGTTCTTC CASSLSGVKSNEQFF
- TRBJ2-1 TRBV7-8 - TGTGCCAGCAGGCGTGGTGGGGGGACCTTCAATGAGCAGTTCTTC CASRRGGGTFNEQFF
- TRBJ1-4 TRBV9 TRBD1 TGTGCCAGCAGCCCCCACCGGGACAGACTTTTAGGAGAAAAACTGTTTTTT CASSPHRDRLLGEKLFF
- TRBJ2-1 TRBV3-1/TRBV3-2 - TGTGCCAGCAGCCCCGGACACACTTACAATGAGCAGTTCTTC CASSPGHTYNEQFF
few TRBJ1-6 TRBV4-2 - TGTGCCAGCAGCCAAGAACCCCAGATGATTGAATCCCTCCACTTT CASSQEPQMIESLHF
- TRBJ2-7 TRBV7-7 - TGTGCCATTACCCCCGTTCGGTCCACCCGACCCTACGAGCAGTACTTC CAITPVRSTRPYEQYF
- TRBJ2-5 TRBV29-1 TRBD2 TGCAGCGTTGATCTGCTAGCGGGGCGGGGGACCCAGTACTTC CSVDLLAGRGTQYF
- TRBJ1-3 TRBV12-5 - TGTGCTAGTGGTCTCTCTGGAAACACCATATATTTT CASGLSGNTIYF
- TRBJ1-1 TRBV5-1 - TGCGCCAGCAGCCCAGGGGTCGGGCACACTGAAGCTTTCTTT CASSPGVGHTEAFF
- TRBJ1-5 TRBV6-2/TRBV6-3 - TGTGCCAGCAGCTTAGAGGTTTATAGCAATCAGCCCCAGCATTTT CASSLEVYSNQPQHF
- TRBJ1-1 TRBV18 - TGTGCCAGCTCACCTGAGGCAGGGCTGAACACTGAAGCTTTCTTT CASSPEAGLNTEAFF
- TRBJ2-1 TRBV19 - TGTGCCAGTAGAGACGGGAGCTCCTACAATGAGCAGTTCTTC CASRDGSSYNEQFF
- TRBJ2-1 TRBV7-8 - TGTGCCAGCAGCTTTAATCGGGGATACAATGAGCAGTTCTTC CASSFNRGYNEQFF
- TRBJ1-1 TRBV11-2 TRBD1 TGTGCCAGCAGCTTAGATTACGGACAGGCAGACACTGAAGCTTTCTTT CASSLDYGQADTEAFF
- TRBJ1-2 TRBV5-5 - TGTGCCAGCAGCTTGGCCGTGGGGGAATCGGACTATGGCTACACCTTC CASSLAVGESDYGYTF
- TRBJ1-1 TRBV7-9 - TGTGCCAGCAGCCACCTCAGGGAGGGTGAAGCTTTCTTT CASSHLREGEAFF
- TRBJ2-7 TRBV27 TRBD1 TGTGCCAGCAGTTTGCAGGGGGACTCCTACGAGCAGTACTTC CASSLQGDSYEQYF
once TRBJ1-1 TRBV5-6 TRBD1 TGTGCCAGCAGCCGGGACAGGGTCGGGAACACTGAAGCTTTCTTT CASSRDRVGNTEAFF
- TRBJ2-7 TRBV9 - TGTGCCAGCAGCGTCGGCAGGAGCTCCTACGAGCAGTACTTC CASSVGRSSYEQYF
- TRBJ1-3 TRBV5-4 - TGTGCCAGCAGCTTGGGGGGAAACTCTGGAAACACCATATATTTT CASSLGGNSGNTIYF
- TRBJ2-7 TRBV7-9 - TGTGCCAGCAGCTGGACAGCCCAAGAGCAGTACTTC CASSWTAQEQYF
- TRBJ1-1 TRBV11-2 - TGTGCCAGCAGCTTAGCCAAGGATGAAGCTTTCTTT CASSLAKDEAFF
few TRBJ1-1 TRBV20-1 - TGCAGCGGAGGGGGGCAGGAAGCTTTCTTT CSGGGQEAFF
- TRBJ1-2 TRBV5-5 - TGTGCCAGCAGCTTGGCCGCTCTAACCTCAGACGACTATGGCTACACCTTC CASSLAALTSDDYGYTF
- TRBJ2-5 TRBV20-1 - TGCAGTGCTAGTATCGCGGGGCTGGAGACCCAGTACTTC CSASIAGLETQYF
- TRBJ2-5 TRBV11-2 TRBD2 TGTGCCAGCAGCTTAGTAGGCGGGGGGGTCGGGACCCAGTACTTC CASSLVGGGVGTQYF
once TRBJ1-4 TRBV4-1 TRBD1 TGCGCCAGCAGCCGCCCCCGGGACAGGGAAGTTGAAAAACTGTTTTTT CASSRPRDREVEKLFF
- TRBJ2-5 TRBV10-3 - TGTGCCATCAGCGATGGGGGCCGAGAGACCCAGTACTTC CAISDGGRETQYF
- TRBJ1-4 TRBV2 TRBD1 TGTGCCAGCAGCAACCGGGACAGGGACGAAAAACTGTTTTTT CASSNRDRDEKLFF
few TRBJ2-2 TRBV27 - TGTGCCAGCAGCCCAACCCCAAGTGGCGGGGAGCTGTTTTTT CASSPTPSGGELFF
- TRBJ2-1 TRBV27 TRBD2 TGTGCCAGCAGTTTATTAGACCTAGCGGGGCGAAATGAGCAGTTCTTC CASSLLDLAGRNEQFF
- TRBJ1-2 TRBV6-5 - TGTGCCAGCAGTTATCGGCAGGACGATGGCTACACCTTC CASSYRQDDGYTF
few TRBJ1-1 TRBV24-1 - TGTGCCACCAGTGATTCAGGTCACGGGTTGCATGAAGCTTTCTTT CATSDSGHGLHEAFF
- TRBJ1-1 TRBV6-1 - TGTGCCAGCAGTGAAGGTCCGTTGAACACTGAAGCTTTCTTT CASSEGPLNTEAFF